The T cell receptor beta chain described here comes from a study of cytomegalovirus exposure and HLA in healthy donors. Use of 60 Vbeta and 13 Jbeta primers characterized the PCR. Data came from immunoSEQ multiplex PCR; TCRdb stores just in-frame clones and leaves some out. The sample has around 98,000 clones; roughly 81% are singletons. The CDR3 is 14 residues long. V lost 4 bases to trimming and J lost 0 bases, with 10 bases between them. The germline V gene has CDR1 GTSNPN and CDR2 SVGIG (reference sequence). The chain carries TRBV30 and TRBJ2-1; a weak D match, TRBD2 (5 bases). The sequence came from a man aged 40-49 years in good health and CMV-seronegative. Sequencing was performed on PBMCs. CDR3 in amino acids: CAWTEVSSYNEQFF. The DNA of the CDR3 is TGTGCCTGGACGGAGGTTAGCTCCTACAATGAGCAGTTCTTC. Combining the CDR3 with reference TRBV30 and TRBJ2-1 gives the whole variable domain SQTIHQWPATLVQPVGSPLSLECTVEGTSNPNLYWYRQAAGRGLQLLFYSVGIGQISSEVPQNLSASRPQDRQFILSSKKLLLSDSGFYLCAWTEVSSYNEQFFGPGTRLTVL.